The sample holds a few counts of the clone carrying this T cell receptor (beta chain). Its specificity is not known. The data derive from a study of beta chain features in type 1 diabetes. Across the study: Regarding age, gender and cell yields, patients proved similar to healthy donors. Whole-study results and caveats: Type 1 diabetes patients had TCRB CDR3s that were shorter (moderately but significantly so) in all four CD4+ subsets. Whether TCRB rearrangement is influenced by HLA type went unresolved here.

CD45RO/CCR7/CD25/CD127/CD95/CD27 staining was used to isolate CD4+ naive, central memory, regulatory and stem cell-like memory cells by sorting. TCRB transcripts that were expressed got sequenced, as all of the isolated RNA had been reverse transcribed. The table came from immunoSEQ multiplex PCR; TCRdb's copy has only in-frame clones and leaves some out. The table includes around 300,000 clones, about 15% detected once. Per germline, CDR1 SGHNT and CDR2 YYREEE (reference sequence). V was shortened by 0 bases and J by 6 bases, with 21 bases between the two germline ends. The CDR3 runs to 17 residues.

Material: naive CD4+ T cells from blood. The sequence was collected from a young man with type 1 diabetes. V is TRBV5-4 and J is TRBJ1-2, with D possibly matching TRBD1 (6 bases). The CDR3 coding sequence is TGTGCCAGCAGCTTGGCGACAGGTACTTCCCGTTCGCATGGCTACACCTTC. It is translated as CASSLATGTSRSHGYTF. The full variable domain, its missing parts supplied by reference TRBV5-4 and TRBJ1-2, is ETGVTQSPTHLIKTRGQQVTLRCSSQSGHNTVSWYQQALGQGPQFIFQYYREEENGRGNFPPRFSGLQFPNYSSELNVNALELDDSALYLCASSLATGTSRSHGYTFGSGTRLTVV.